These 30 T cell receptor beta chains were all obtained from the same sample, sequenced in a study of blood T cells in healthy people across ages. Using a J-beta primer mix together with a sample-barcoded 5' primer, a second PCR was run for roughly 6 to 12 cycles. TCRdb ran MiXCR on the 5' RACE reads and lists one entry per CDR3 protein. The data show fewer than 1,000,000 distinct CDR3 sequences, roughly 46% seen once. Specimen: blood. The receptors come from a man aged 80 or over in good health.

This clonotype appeared a few times. This chain joins TRBV11-2 and TRBJ2-5; D ambiguous. The closer fit of TRBJ2-7 to the DNA end suggests the J call may be wrong. The CDR3 runs 17 residues. In germline, CDR1 is SGHAT, CDR2 FQNNGV. DNA of the CDR3: TGTGCCAGCAGCTTAAGGTTTCCGGACGGAGATCCTTACGAGCAGTACTTC. It codes for CASSLRFPDGDPYEQYF.

The chain is built from TRBV10-2 and TRBJ2-5, with a weak D call TRBD1 (5 bases). V lost 11 bases to trimming and J lost 2 bases, with 15 bases between them. The CDR3 spans 13 residues. Germline values: CDR1 WSHSY, CDR2 SAAADI. The CDR3 loop is CASHGAVQETQYF. CDR3 nucleotides: TGCGCCTCCCATGGGGCAGTACAAGAGACCCAGTACTTC.

V is TRBV29-1 and J is TRBJ2-5; no clear D gene. This CDR3 region has 12 residues. Trimming stripped 7 bases from V and 5 bases from J, with 14 bases between. Germline V gene lookup returns CDR1 SQVTM and CDR2 ANQGSEA. The CDR3: CSAGAFRETQYF. CDR3 DNA sequence: TGCAGCGCAGGCGCCTTCAGGGAGACCCAGTACTTC.

The chain has TRBV27 and TRBJ2-6; 8 bases match TRBD2. Looked up from germline, CDR1 is MNHEY and CDR2 is SMNVEV (reference sequence). V gave up 8 bases and J gave up 2 bases; unmatched junction bases: 14. The CDR3 is 18 amino acids. The chain's CDR3 is CASSSGTRALPGANVLTF. The DNA for the CDR3 is TGTGCCAGCTCGAGCGGGACTAGAGCCCTCCCTGGGGCCAACGTCCTGACTTTC.

This chain links TRBV11-3 with TRBJ2-5; 9 positions match TRBD1. CDR3 size: 15 residues. Germline lookup yields CDR1 SGHNT and CDR2 YENEEA. Losses at the gene ends were 5 bases for V and 5 bases for J; bases not matched to a gene: 9. CDR3 sequence: CASSSPGQGGETQYF. The CDR3 DNA follows: TGTGCCAGCAGCAGTCCGGGACAGGGTGGTGAGACCCAGTACTTC.

V is TRBV12-3 or TRBV12-4 and J is TRBJ2-1; D is unresolved. CDR3 length: 13 amino acids. V gave up 5 bases and J gave up 9 bases, with 14 bases separating them. The CDR3 nucleotides are TGTGCCAGCAGTCCGCTCCCCTCAAGTGAGCAGTTCTTC. Translation: CASSPLPSSEQFF.

A few counts support this clonotype. The chain recombines TRBV9 with TRBJ2-3; no firm D call. The CDR3 loop spans 14 amino acids. V was cut by 0 bases and J by 3 bases, with 8 bases left in between. Germline CDR1 is SGDLS and CDR2 is YYNGEE. The CDR3 loop reads CASSVVSMTDTQYF. CDR3 nucleotide sequence: TGTGCCAGCAGCGTAGTTAGTATGACAGATACGCAGTATTTT.

The chain employs TRBV2 and TRBJ2-5; the D is unclear. Trimming removed 7 bases from V and 2 bases from J, with 11 bases in between. CDR3 length equals 13 residues. Germline V gives CDR1 SNHLY, CDR2 FYNNEI. CDR3 protein: CASTTTRQETQYF. CDR3 bases: TGTGCCAGCACAACCACCAGACAAGAGACCCAGTACTTC.

This chain connects TRBV3-1 to TRBJ2-4, with 9 bases that match TRBD1. The end of the DNA aligns better with TRBJ2-7, so the J call may be wrong. CDR1 is LGHDT and CDR2 is YNNKEL in the germline V gene (reference sequence). The CDR3 loop spans 15 amino acids. CDR3 nucleotide sequence: TGTGCCAGCAGCATCCACCAGGACAGGGGATACGAGCAGTACTTC. Translating it yields CASSIHQDRGYEQYF.

The rearrangement links TRBV10-3 to TRBJ1-1, with 9 bases that match TRBD1. This CDR3 comprises 14 residues. With V trimmed by 6 bases and J by 3 bases, 5 bases remained unmatched. CDR1 ENHRY and CDR2 SYGVKD come from the germline V gene. The CDR3 is CAISEQGAHTEAFF. The DNA of the CDR3 is TGTGCCATCAGCGAACAGGGGGCACACACTGAAGCTTTCTTT.

The rearrangement joins TRBV7-2 to TRBJ1-1; D uncertain. Per germline, CDR1 SGHTA and CDR2 FQGNSA. The CDR3 sequence is 13 residues long. Trimming stripped 2 bases from V and 3 bases from J, with 7 bases between. The CDR3 region has the DNA TGTGCCAGCAGCTTAATGAGGGACACTGAAGCTTTCTTT. Translated, it gives CASSLMRDTEAFF. The entire variable domain, with the rest obtained from reference TRBV7-2 and TRBJ1-1, is as follows: GAGVSQSPSNKVTEKGKDVELRCDPISGHTALYWYRQSLGQGLEFLIYFQGNSAPDKSGLPSDRFSAERTGGSVSTLTIQRTQQEDSAVYLCASSLMRDTEAFFGQGTRLTVV.

This clonotype was observed a handful of times. The gene calls are TRBV5-6 and TRBJ2-3; D is perhaps TRBD1 (6 bases). The germline CDR1 and CDR2 sequences are SGHDT and YYEEEE. The CDR3 spans 16 residues. V gave up 2 bases and J gave up 0 bases, with 13 bases separating them. The CDR3: CASSFLGAASTDTQYF. CDR3 nucleotides: TGTGCCAGCAGCTTTCTGGGGGCGGCTAGCACAGATACGCAGTATTTT.

With regard to this clonotype: A single base separates this from a much larger clone, so it may be a read error. V is TRBV20-1 and J is TRBJ2-7; weak D call: TRBD1 (6 bases). The CDR3 loop spans 15 amino acids. Germline values: CDR1 DFQATT, CDR2 SNEGSKA (reference sequence). The DNA of the CDR3 is TGCGGTGCTAGAGTTCCCGGACAGAGAACCTACGAGCAGTACTTC. It encodes CGARVPGQRTYEQYF.

This clonotype was recorded a few times. The rearrangement joins TRBV28 to TRBJ2-7; a weak D match, TRBD2 (6 bases). V was trimmed by 4 bases and J by 3 bases, leaving 10 bases between them. The germline gives CDR1 MDHEN, CDR2 SYDVKM. This CDR3 comprises 13 residues. The CDR3 region has the DNA TGTGCCAGCAGTTGGGGGGTGGGCTACGAGCAGTACTTC. Translation gives CASSWGVGYEQYF.

This rearrangement joins TRBV7-2 to TRBJ2-3, with D perhaps TRBD1 or TRBD2 (5 bases each). Germline values: CDR1 SGHTA, CDR2 FQGNSA. V lost 8 bases to trimming and J lost 0 bases, with 15 bases between them. This CDR3 region has 15 residues. Here the CDR3 reads CASSKSGTSTDTQYF. The CDR3 DNA reads TGTGCCAGCTCGAAGTCCGGGACCAGCACAGATACGCAGTATTTT.

This rearrangement joins TRBV6-5 to TRBJ2-6, with D possibly being TRBD1 (6 bases). Germline V gene data show CDR1 as MNHEY and CDR2 as SVGAGI. V dropped 5 bases and J dropped 0 bases, with 11 bases sitting between them. The CDR3 is made up of 16 amino acids. The CDR3 bases are TGTGCCAGCAGTCTCCGGACAGCCTCTGGGGCCAACGTCCTGACTTTC. Protein product: CASSLRTASGANVLTF.

This clonotype was seen just once. The chain recombines TRBV3-1 with TRBJ2-1; D is uncertain. V was pared by 5 bases and J by 3 bases, with 8 bases between. CDR1 is LGHDT and CDR2 is YNNKEL in the germline V gene (reference sequence). This CDR3 spans 13 amino acids. CDR3 nucleotide sequence: TGTGCCAGCAGCAGTCAAATCTACAATGAGCAGTTCTTC. Encoded protein: CASSSQIYNEQFF.

The chain has TRBV20-1 and TRBJ1-2; tentative D call: TRBD1 (5 bases). CDR1 and CDR2 from the germline V gene are DFQATT and SNEGSKA (reference sequence). V lost 5 bases and J lost 4, with 14 bases in between. The CDR3 length is 13 residues. The CDR3 DNA is TGCAGTGCTTCGGGGACCCAAGTCTATGGCTACACCTTC. It translates to CSASGTQVYGYTF.

V gene TRBV2 combines with J gene TRBJ1-4; a weak D match, TRBD1 (6 bases). The germline V and J ends were trimmed by 6 bases and 7 bases, with 15 bases remaining between them. CDR1 and CDR2 from the germline V gene are SNHLY and FYNNEI. The CDR3 is 14 residues long. The DNA for the CDR3 is TGTGCCAGCAGAAGGGGGGGCGACGGTGAAAAACTGTTTTTT. Amino acids: CASRRGGDGEKLFF.

On this clonotype itself: This clone may be a read error of a much larger clone one base away. The rearrangement uses TRBV3-1 and TRBJ1-2; D not resolved. The CDR3 is 15 residues long. Per germline, CDR1 LGHDT and CDR2 YNNKEL (reference sequence). CDR3 amino acids: CASSQNPDGGYDYTF. The CDR3 region has the DNA TGTGCCAGCAGCCAAAACCCGGACGGTGGGTATGACTACACCTTC.

About this clonotype itself: A read error may be the cause here, since a much bigger clone is one base away. The rearrangement joins TRBV12-3 or TRBV12-4 to TRBJ2-3, with TRBD2 matching 7 bases. The CDR3 contains 14 residues. The CDR3 sequence: CASSLGGSADMQYF. CDR3 in DNA: TGTGCCAGCAGTTTGGGGGGGAGCGCAGATATGCAGTATTTT.

The chain couples TRBV20-1 to TRBJ2-7; D is ambiguous. Per germline, CDR1 DFQATT and CDR2 SNEGSKA (reference sequence). Trimming stripped 6 bases from V and 7 bases from J, with 25 bases between. The length of the CDR3 is 15 residues. CDR3 sequence: CSASDQEIPSNEQYF. The CDR3 DNA reads TGCAGTGCAAGTGACCAGGAGATCCCCAGCAATGAGCAGTACTTC.

The sample holds a few counts of this clonotype. This rearrangement joins TRBV5-1 to TRBJ2-1, with TRBD2 identical over 10 bases. Per germline, CDR1 SGHRS and CDR2 YFSETQ. The length of the CDR3 is 15 residues. The V segment lost 3 bases and the J segment 7 bases; nucleotides outside the gene matches: 7. CDR3 sequence reads: CASSSGTSERNEQFF. As DNA, the CDR3 is TGCGCCAGCAGCTCCGGGACTAGCGAGAGAAATGAGCAGTTCTTC.

In nucleotides, the CDR3 is TGCAGTGCTAGTGTTTGGGGACTTCGCACAGATACGCAGTATTTT. This codes for CSASVWGLRTDTQYF. This sequence joins TRBV20-1 and TRBJ2-3; tentatively, D is TRBD2 (6 bases). V was trimmed by 3 bases and J by 1 base, leaving 14 bases between them. The CDR3 has 15 amino acids. CDR1 is DFQATT and CDR2 is SNEGSKA in the germline V gene (reference sequence).

This clonotype was seen a handful of times. The chain combines TRBV3-1 with TRBJ2-1; D possibly corresponds to TRBD2 (7 bases). V lost 1 base, J lost 7 bases, and 20 bases lay in between. Germline V gene lookup returns CDR1 LGHDT and CDR2 YNNKEL (reference sequence). This CDR3 has 17 amino acids. The CDR3 sequence is CASSQALGGRPENEQFF. As DNA, the CDR3 is TGTGCCAGCAGCCAAGCCCTCGGGGGGCGGCCGGAGAATGAGCAGTTCTTC.

This clonotype was seen a single time. V is TRBV20-1 and J is TRBJ1-1; no definite D call. The germline V and J ends were trimmed by 1 base and 11 bases, with 17 bases remaining between them. Per germline, CDR1 DFQATT and CDR2 SNEGSKA (reference sequence). The CDR3 has 13 residues. CDR3 nucleotide sequence: TGCAGTGCTAGAGGGATCGAGGGCGCTTCGGCTTTCTTT. It translates to CSARGIEGASAFF.

The CDR3 protein is CASSFGGDYEQYF. In nucleotides, the CDR3 is TGTGCCAGCAGTTTTGGAGGGGACTACGAGCAGTACTTC. This chain joins TRBV12-3 or TRBV12-4 and TRBJ2-7; D perhaps matches TRBD2 (6 bases). CDR3 size: 13 residues. The germline V and J ends were trimmed by 3 bases and 3 bases, with 9 bases remaining between them.

This clonotype has just a few counts. The chain combines TRBV29-1 with TRBJ2-1, with 8 bases that match TRBD2. V shed 6 bases and J 6 bases; nucleotides not matched to a gene: 4. Looked up from germline, CDR1 is SQVTM and CDR2 is ANQGSEA. The CDR3 has 12 residues. Written as DNA, the CDR3 is TGCAGCGTGCCGGGACTAGTCAATGAGCAGTTCTTC. This encodes CSVPGLVNEQFF.

This clonotype has more than one count but fewer than ten. The chain combines TRBV12-3 or TRBV12-4 with TRBJ2-7, with TRBD1 matching over 7 bases. This CDR3 spans 15 amino acids. V dropped 6 bases and J dropped 0; count of bases not matched to a gene: 8. CDR3: CASSRTGAHSYEQYF. The CDR3 nucleotides read TGTGCCAGCAGCCGTACAGGGGCCCACTCCTACGAGCAGTACTTC.

In this sample, this clonotype turned up many times. The chain couples TRBV12-3 or TRBV12-4 to TRBJ2-5; tentatively, D is TRBD2 (5 bases). The CDR3 spans 13 residues. Trimming took off 7 bases at V and 11 bases at J, with 20 bases between the two ends. In nucleotides, the CDR3 is TGTGCCAGCACCCCGGGCCGGCCTTCGGGGCAGTACTTC. Translated, it gives CASTPGRPSGQYF.